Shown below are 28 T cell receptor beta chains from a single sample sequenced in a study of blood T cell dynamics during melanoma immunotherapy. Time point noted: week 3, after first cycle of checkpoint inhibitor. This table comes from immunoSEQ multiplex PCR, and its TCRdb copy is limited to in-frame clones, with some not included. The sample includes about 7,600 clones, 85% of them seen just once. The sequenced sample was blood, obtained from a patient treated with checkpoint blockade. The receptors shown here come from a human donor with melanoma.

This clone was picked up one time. CDR3 protein: CAISESSPGGTEAFF. CDR3 coding DNA: TGTGCCATCAGTGAGTCGAGTCCCGGAGGGACTGAAGCTTTCTTT. This sequence joins TRBV10-3 and TRBJ1-1; D is unresolved. Trimming stripped 0 bases from V and 5 bases from J, with 13 bases between. CDR1 and CDR2 from the germline V gene are ENHRY and SYGVKD. This CDR3 spans 15 amino acids.

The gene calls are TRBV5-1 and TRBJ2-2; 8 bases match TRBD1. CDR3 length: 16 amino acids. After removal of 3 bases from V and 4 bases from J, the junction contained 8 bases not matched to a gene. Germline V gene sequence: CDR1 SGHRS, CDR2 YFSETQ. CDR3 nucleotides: TGCGCCAGCAGCTCCAGGACAGGGCGGGCCACCGGGGAGCTGTTTTTT. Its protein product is CASSSRTGRATGELFF.

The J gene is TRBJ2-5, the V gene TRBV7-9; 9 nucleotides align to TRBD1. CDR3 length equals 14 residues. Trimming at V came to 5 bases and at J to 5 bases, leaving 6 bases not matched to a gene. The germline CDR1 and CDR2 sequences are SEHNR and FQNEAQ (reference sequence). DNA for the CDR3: TGTGCCAGCAGCGCGGGACAGGGTGTGGAGACCCAGTACTTC. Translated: CASSAGQGVETQYF.

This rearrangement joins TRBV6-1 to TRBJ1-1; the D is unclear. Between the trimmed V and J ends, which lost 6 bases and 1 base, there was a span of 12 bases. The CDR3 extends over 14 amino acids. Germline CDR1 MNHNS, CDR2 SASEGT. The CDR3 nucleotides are TGTGCCAGCAGCGCGGGAGGCTCGAACACTGAAGCTTTCTTT. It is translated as CASSAGGSNTEAFF.

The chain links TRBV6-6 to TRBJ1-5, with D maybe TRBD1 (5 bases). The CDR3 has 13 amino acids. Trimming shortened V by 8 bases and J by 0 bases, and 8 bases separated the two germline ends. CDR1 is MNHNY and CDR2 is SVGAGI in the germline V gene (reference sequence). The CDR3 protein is CASRQNSNQPQHF. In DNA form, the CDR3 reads TGTGCCAGCCGACAGAATAGCAATCAGCCCCAGCATTTT.

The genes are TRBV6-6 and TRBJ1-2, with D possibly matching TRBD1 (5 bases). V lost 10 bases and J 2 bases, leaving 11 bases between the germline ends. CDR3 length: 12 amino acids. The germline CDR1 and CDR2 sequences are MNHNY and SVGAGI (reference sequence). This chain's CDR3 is CATRQTNYGYTF. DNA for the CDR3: TGTGCCACCCGACAGACCAACTATGGCTACACCTTC.

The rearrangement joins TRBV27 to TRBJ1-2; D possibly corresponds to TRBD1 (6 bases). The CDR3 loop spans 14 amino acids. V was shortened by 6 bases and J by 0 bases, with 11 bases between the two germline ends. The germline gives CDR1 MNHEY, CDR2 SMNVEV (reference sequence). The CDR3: CASRPGGPNYGYTF. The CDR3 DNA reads TGTGCCAGCAGACCCGGGGGGCCTAACTATGGCTACACCTTC.

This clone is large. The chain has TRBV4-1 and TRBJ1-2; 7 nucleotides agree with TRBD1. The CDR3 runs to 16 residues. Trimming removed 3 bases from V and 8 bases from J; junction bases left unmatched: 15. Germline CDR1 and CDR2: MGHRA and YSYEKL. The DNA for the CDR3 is TGCGCCAGCAGCCAGATTAGGGTGGAAGGGGGCGCGGGCTACACCTTC. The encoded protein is CASSQIRVEGGAGYTF.

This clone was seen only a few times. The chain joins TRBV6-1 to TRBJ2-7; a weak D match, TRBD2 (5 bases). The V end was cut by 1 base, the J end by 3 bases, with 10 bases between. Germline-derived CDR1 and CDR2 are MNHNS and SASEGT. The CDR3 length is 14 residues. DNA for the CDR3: TGTGCCAGCAGTGAAGTGGCGGGCAGCTACGAGCAGTACTTC. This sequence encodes CASSEVAGSYEQYF.

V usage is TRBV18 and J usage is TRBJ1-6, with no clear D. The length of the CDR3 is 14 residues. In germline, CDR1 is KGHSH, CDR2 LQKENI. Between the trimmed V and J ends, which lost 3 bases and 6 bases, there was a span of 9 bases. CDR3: CASSPSALNSPLHF. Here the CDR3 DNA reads TGTGCCAGCTCACCGTCCGCCCTTAATTCACCCCTCCACTTT.

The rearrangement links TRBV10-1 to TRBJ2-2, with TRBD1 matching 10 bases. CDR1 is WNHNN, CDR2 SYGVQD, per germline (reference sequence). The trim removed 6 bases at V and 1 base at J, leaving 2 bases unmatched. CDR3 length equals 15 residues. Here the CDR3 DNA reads TGCGCCAGCAGAGGGGACAGGGGGAACACCGGGGAGCTGTTTTTT. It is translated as CASRGDRGNTGELFF.

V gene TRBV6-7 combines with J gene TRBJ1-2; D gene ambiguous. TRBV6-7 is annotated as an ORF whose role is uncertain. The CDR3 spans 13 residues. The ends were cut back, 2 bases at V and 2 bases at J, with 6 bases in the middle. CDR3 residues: CASSYTENYGYTF. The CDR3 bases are TGTGCCAGCAGTTACACAGAAAACTATGGCTACACCTTC.

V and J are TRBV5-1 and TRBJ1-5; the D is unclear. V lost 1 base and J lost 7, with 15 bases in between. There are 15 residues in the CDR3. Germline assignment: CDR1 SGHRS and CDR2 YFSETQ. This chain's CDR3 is CASSLLGPHEQPQHF. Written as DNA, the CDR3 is TGCGCCAGCAGCTTGTTAGGCCCCCACGAGCAGCCCCAGCATTTT.

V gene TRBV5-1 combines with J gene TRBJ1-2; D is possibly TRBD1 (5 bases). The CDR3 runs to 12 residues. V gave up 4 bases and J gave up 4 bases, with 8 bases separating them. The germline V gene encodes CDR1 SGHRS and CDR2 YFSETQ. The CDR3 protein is CASSPDSYGYTF. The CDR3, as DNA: TGCGCCAGCAGCCCCGACAGCTATGGCTACACCTTC.

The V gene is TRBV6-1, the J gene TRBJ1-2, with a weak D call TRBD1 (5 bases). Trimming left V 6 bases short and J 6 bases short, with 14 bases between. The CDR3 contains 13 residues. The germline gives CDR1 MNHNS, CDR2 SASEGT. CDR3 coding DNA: TGTGCCAGCAGGGCGGGACCGGCTCATGGCTACACCTTC. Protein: CASRAGPAHGYTF.

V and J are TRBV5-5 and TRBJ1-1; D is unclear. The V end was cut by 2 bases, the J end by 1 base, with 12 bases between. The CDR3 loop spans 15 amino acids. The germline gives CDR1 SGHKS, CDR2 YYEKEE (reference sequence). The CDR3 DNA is TGTGCCAGCAGCTTCATCCATTCTACGAACACTGAAGCTTTCTTT. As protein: CASSFIHSTNTEAFF.

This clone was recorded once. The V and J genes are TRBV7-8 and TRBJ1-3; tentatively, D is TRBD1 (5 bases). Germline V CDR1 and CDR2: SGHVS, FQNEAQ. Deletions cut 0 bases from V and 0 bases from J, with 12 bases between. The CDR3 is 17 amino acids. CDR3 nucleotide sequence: TGTGCCAGCAGCTTAGCCACGGGACTGCTCTCTGGAAACACCATATATTTT. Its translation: CASSLATGLLSGNTIYF.

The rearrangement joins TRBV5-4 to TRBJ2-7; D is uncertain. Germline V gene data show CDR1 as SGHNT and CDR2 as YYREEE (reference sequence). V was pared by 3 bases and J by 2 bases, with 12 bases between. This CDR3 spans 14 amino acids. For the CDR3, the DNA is TGTGCCAGCAGCTCCCTACCTGTTGCCTACGAGCAGTACTTC. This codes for CASSSLPVAYEQYF. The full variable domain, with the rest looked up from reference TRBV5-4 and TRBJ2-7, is ETGVTQSPTHLIKTRGQQVTLRCSSQSGHNTVSWYQQALGQGPQFIFQYYREEENGRGNFPPRFSGLQFPNYSSELNVNALELDDSALYLCASSSLPVAYEQYFGPGTRLTVT.

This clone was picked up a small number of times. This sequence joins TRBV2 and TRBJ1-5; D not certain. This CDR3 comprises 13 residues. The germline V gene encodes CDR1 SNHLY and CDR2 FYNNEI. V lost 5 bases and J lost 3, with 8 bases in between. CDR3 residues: CASSRQANQPQHF. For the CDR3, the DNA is TGTGCCAGCAGTCGGCAAGCCAATCAGCCCCAGCATTTT.

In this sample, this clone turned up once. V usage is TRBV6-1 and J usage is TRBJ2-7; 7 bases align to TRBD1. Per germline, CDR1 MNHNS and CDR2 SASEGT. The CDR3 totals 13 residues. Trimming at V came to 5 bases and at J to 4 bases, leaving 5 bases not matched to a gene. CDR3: CASSLNRGYEQYV. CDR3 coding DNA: TGTGCCAGCAGTTTAAACAGGGGATACGAGCAGTACGTC.

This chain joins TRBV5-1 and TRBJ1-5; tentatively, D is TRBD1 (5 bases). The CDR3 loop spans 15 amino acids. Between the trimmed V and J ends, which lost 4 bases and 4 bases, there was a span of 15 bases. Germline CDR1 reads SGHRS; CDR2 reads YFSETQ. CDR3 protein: CASSPRGDHNQPQHF. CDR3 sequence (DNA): TGCGCCAGCAGCCCCAGAGGGGATCATAATCAGCCCCAGCATTTT.

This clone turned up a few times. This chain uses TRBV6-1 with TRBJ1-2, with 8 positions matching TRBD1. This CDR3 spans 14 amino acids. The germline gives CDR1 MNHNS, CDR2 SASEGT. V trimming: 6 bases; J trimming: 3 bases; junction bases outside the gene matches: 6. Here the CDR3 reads CASRTGTGYYGYTF. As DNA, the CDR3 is TGTGCCAGCAGGACCGGGACAGGATACTATGGCTACACCTTC.

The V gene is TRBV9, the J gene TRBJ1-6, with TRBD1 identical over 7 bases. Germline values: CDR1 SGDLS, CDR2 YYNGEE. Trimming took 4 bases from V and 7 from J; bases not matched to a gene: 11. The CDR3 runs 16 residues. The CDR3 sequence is CASSSLSRGLNSPLHF. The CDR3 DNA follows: TGTGCCAGCAGCTCCCTTTCTAGGGGGCTGAATTCACCCCTCCACTTT.

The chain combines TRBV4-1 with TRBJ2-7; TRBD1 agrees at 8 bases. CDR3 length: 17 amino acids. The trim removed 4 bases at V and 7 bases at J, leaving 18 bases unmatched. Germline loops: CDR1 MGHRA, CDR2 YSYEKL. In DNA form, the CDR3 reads TGCGCCAGCAGCCCAGGGGGCCTTTTGACCGGTCGGTGGGAGCAGTACGTC. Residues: CASSPGGLLTGRWEQYV.

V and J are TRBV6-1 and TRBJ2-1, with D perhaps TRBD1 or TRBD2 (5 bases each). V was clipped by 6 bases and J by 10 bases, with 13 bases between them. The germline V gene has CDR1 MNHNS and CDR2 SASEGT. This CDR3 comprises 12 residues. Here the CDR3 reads CASRRGSIEQFF. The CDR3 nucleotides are TGTGCCAGCAGGAGGGGCTCTATAGAGCAGTTCTTC.

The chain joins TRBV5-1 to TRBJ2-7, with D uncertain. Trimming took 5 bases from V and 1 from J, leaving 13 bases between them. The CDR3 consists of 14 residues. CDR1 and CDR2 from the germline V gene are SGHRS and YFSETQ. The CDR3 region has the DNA TGCGCCAGCAGTTGGACCGCTGGATCCTACGAGCAGTACTTC. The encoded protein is CASSWTAGSYEQYF. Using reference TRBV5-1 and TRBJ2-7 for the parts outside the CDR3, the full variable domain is KAGVTQTPRYLIKTRGQQVTLSCSPISGHRSVSWYQQTPGQGLQFLFEYFSETQRNKGNFPGRFSGRQFSNSRSEMNVSTLELGDSALYLCASSWTAGSYEQYFGPGTRLTVT.

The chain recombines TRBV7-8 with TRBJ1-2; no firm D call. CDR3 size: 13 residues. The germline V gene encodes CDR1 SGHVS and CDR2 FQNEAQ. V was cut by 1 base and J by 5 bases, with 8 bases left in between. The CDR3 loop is CASSLGTGYGYTF. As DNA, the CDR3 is TGTGCCAGCAGCTTAGGGACTGGTTATGGCTACACCTTC.

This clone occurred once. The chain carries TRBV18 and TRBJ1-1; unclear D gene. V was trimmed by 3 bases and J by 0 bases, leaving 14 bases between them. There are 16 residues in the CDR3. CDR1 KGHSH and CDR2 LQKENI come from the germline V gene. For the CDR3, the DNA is TGTGCCAGCTCACCGGCACTCCCGGGCCTGAACACTGAAGCTTTCTTT. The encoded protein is CASSPALPGLNTEAFF.